Listed below are T cell receptor beta chains from one sample, sequenced in a study of beta chain features in type 1 diabetes. Profiling relied on immunoSEQ multiplex PCR, and the TCRdb table lists in-frame clones only, not all of them. Among around 430,000 clones, roughly 31% were seen once, and the ten largest hold around 0.065%. The specimen was naive CD4+ T cells from blood. These receptors were obtained from a man aged 18 to 30 in good health. Each CDR3 is given with its conserved first and last residue. Each record gives: clone size, J gene, D gene, V gene, CDR3 DNA, CDR3 protein. The D gene is left open where the match is weak. Where a row states a size, it is once, few, many or the class of an expanded clone; other rows omit it.

abundance: few
j_gene: TRBJ1-6
d_gene: NA
v_gene: TRBV5-6
CDR3nt: TGTGCCAGCAGCAAGGGCCGCGGCGCACCCCTCCACTTT
CDR3aa: CASSKGRGAPLHF

abundance: NA
j_gene: TRBJ2-7
d_gene: TRBD2
v_gene: TRBV15
CDR3nt: TGTGCCACCAGCAGAGGACTTGCGGGAGGTCGCTACGAGCAGTACTTC
CDR3aa: CATSRGLAGGRYEQYF

abundance: NA
j_gene: TRBJ2-1
d_gene: NA
v_gene: TRBV9
CDR3nt: TGTGCCAGCAGCGTCGCCGGGACGCCGGACAATGAGCAGTTCTTC
CDR3aa: CASSVAGTPDNEQFF

abundance: NA
j_gene: TRBJ2-5
d_gene: TRBD2
v_gene: TRBV29-1
CDR3nt: TGCAGCGTTGAAGATCCGGGGGGTGAGACCCAGTACTTC
CDR3aa: CSVEDPGGETQYF

abundance: NA
j_gene: TRBJ1-3
d_gene: NA
v_gene: TRBV9
CDR3nt: TGTGCCAGCAGCGTAGGATCGGGAAACACCATATATTTT
CDR3aa: CASSVGSGNTIYF

abundance: NA
j_gene: TRBJ2-7
d_gene: NA
v_gene: TRBV5-1
CDR3nt: TGCGCCAGCAGCCCCGATGGGCAGGGACCCTACGAGCAGTACTTC
CDR3aa: CASSPDGQGPYEQYF

abundance: NA
j_gene: TRBJ1-1
d_gene: TRBD1
v_gene: TRBV30
CDR3nt: TGTGCCTGGGGGGGACAGACGAACACTGAAGCTTTCTTT
CDR3aa: CAWGGQTNTEAFF

abundance: NA
j_gene: TRBJ2-1
d_gene: TRBD1
v_gene: TRBV4-2
CDR3nt: TGTGCCAGCAGCCAAGATAGGGGGCTTGGAAATGAGCAGTTCTTC
CDR3aa: CASSQDRGLGNEQFF

abundance: few
j_gene: TRBJ2-7
d_gene: NA
v_gene: TRBV10-3
CDR3nt: TGTGCCATCACCCTAGCGCCATCCTACGAGCAGTACTTC
CDR3aa: CAITLAPSYEQYF

abundance: NA
j_gene: TRBJ2-1
d_gene: NA
v_gene: TRBV30
CDR3nt: TGTGCCTGGAGTGTATATGTCCGCAATGAGCAGTTCTTC
CDR3aa: CAWSVYVRNEQFF

abundance: few
j_gene: TRBJ1-2
d_gene: NA
v_gene: TRBV4-1
CDR3nt: TGCGCCAGCAGCCCCGGGCCACCCGGGGGCTACACCTTC
CDR3aa: CASSPGPPGGYTF

abundance: few
j_gene: TRBJ2-7
d_gene: NA
v_gene: TRBV7-2
CDR3nt: TGTGCCAGCAGCTCGACAATCCGCCAGGGACTCGAGCAGTACTTC
CDR3aa: CASSSTIRQGLEQYF

abundance: few
j_gene: TRBJ1-2
d_gene: NA
v_gene: TRBV29-1
CDR3nt: TGCAGCGTTGATCGGGTCTGGGGTGGCTATGGCTACACCTTC
CDR3aa: CSVDRVWGGYGYTF

abundance: NA
j_gene: TRBJ2-3
d_gene: TRBD2
v_gene: TRBV4-2
CDR3nt: TGTGCCAGCAGCCAAGAAGCGGGAGGGCCCACAGATACGCAGTATTTT
CDR3aa: CASSQEAGGPTDTQYF

abundance: few
j_gene: TRBJ2-3
d_gene: NA
v_gene: TRBV30
CDR3nt: TGTGCCTGGAGTTTTGAAAATACGCAGTATTTT
CDR3aa: CAWSFENTQYF

abundance: NA
j_gene: TRBJ2-7
d_gene: NA
v_gene: TRBV21-1
CDR3nt: TGTGCCAGCAGCAAAAGGACTAGCGGGACCCCTTCCGCCTACGAGCAGTACTTC
CDR3aa: CASSKRTSGTPSAYEQYF

abundance: NA
j_gene: TRBJ2-1
d_gene: NA
v_gene: TRBV6-1
CDR3nt: TGTGCCAGCAGTGACCAGGGGCGCTCCTACAATGAGCAGTTCTTC
CDR3aa: CASSDQGRSYNEQFF

abundance: few
j_gene: TRBJ2-2
d_gene: TRBD2
v_gene: TRBV28
CDR3nt: TGTGCCAGCAGACTAGCGGGGGCGAACACCGGGGAGCTGTTTTTT
CDR3aa: CASRLAGANTGELFF

abundance: few
j_gene: TRBJ1-4
d_gene: NA
v_gene: TRBV4-3
CDR3nt: TGCGCCAGCAGCCAAGAATCCGGGAATGAAAAACTGTTTTTT
CDR3aa: CASSQESGNEKLFF

abundance: few
j_gene: TRBJ2-3
d_gene: TRBD2
v_gene: TRBV6-5
CDR3nt: TGTGCCAGCAGTTACATGGGAGGGGAGGCTACGCAGTATTTT
CDR3aa: CASSYMGGEATQYF

abundance: few
j_gene: TRBJ2-4
d_gene: NA
v_gene: TRBV7-2
CDR3nt: TGTGCCAGCAGCCCCCGGGAGATTGGAAACATTCAGTACTTC
CDR3aa: CASSPREIGNIQYF

abundance: NA
j_gene: TRBJ2-1
d_gene: NA
v_gene: TRBV20-1
CDR3nt: TGCAGTGCTCGAATTGGCAATGAGCAGTTCTTC
CDR3aa: CSARIGNEQFF

abundance: NA
j_gene: TRBJ2-1
d_gene: NA
v_gene: TRBV4-3
CDR3nt: TGCGCCAGCAGCCAAGAGGCGCTAGGAATGTACAATGAGCAGTTCTTC
CDR3aa: CASSQEALGMYNEQFF

abundance: NA
j_gene: TRBJ2-3
d_gene: NA
v_gene: TRBV5-6
CDR3nt: TGTGCCAGCAGCTTGTCTTCGGGTACGCAGTATTTT
CDR3aa: CASSLSSGTQYF

abundance: NA
j_gene: TRBJ2-7
d_gene: NA
v_gene: TRBV20-1
CDR3nt: TGCAGTGCGGCGGGGTCCTACGAGCAGTACTTC
CDR3aa: CSAAGSYEQYF

abundance: few
j_gene: TRBJ2-3
d_gene: TRBD2
v_gene: TRBV30
CDR3nt: TGTGCCCAATCTGGGCTAGCGGGACTTACAGATACGCAGTATTTT
CDR3aa: CAQSGLAGLTDTQYF

abundance: few
j_gene: TRBJ2-1
d_gene: TRBD1
v_gene: TRBV5-4
CDR3nt: TGTGCCAGCAGACAGGGGGCAGACTACAATGAGCAGTTCTTC
CDR3aa: CASRQGADYNEQFF

abundance: once
j_gene: TRBJ2-7
d_gene: NA
v_gene: TRBV14
CDR3nt: TGTGCCAGCAGCTGGTTGGCAGGGTTCGACGAGCAGTACTTC
CDR3aa: CASSWLAGFDEQYF

abundance: NA
j_gene: TRBJ2-7
d_gene: NA
v_gene: TRBV27
CDR3nt: TGTGCCAGCAGTCCCTGGACAGACTGGGGCGAGCAGTACTTC
CDR3aa: CASSPWTDWGEQYF

abundance: NA
j_gene: TRBJ2-2
d_gene: TRBD1
v_gene: TRBV9
CDR3nt: TGTGCCAGCAGCGCGGGACAGGGCGCCGGGGAGCTGTTTTTT
CDR3aa: CASSAGQGAGELFF

abundance: NA
j_gene: TRBJ2-7
d_gene: NA
v_gene: TRBV30
CDR3nt: TGTGCCTGGAGCCGTCGGGGAATACAGTACGAGCAGTACTTC
CDR3aa: CAWSRRGIQYEQYF

abundance: NA
j_gene: TRBJ1-4
d_gene: TRBD1
v_gene: TRBV29-1
CDR3nt: TGCAGCGTTGGGACAGGGGGCGGGAATGAAAAACTGTTTTTT
CDR3aa: CSVGTGGGNEKLFF

abundance: NA
j_gene: TRBJ2-5
d_gene: NA
v_gene: TRBV30
CDR3nt: TGTGCCTGGAGTTCCAGTAGACGAGAGACCCAGTACTTC
CDR3aa: CAWSSSRRETQYF

abundance: NA
j_gene: TRBJ2-3
d_gene: TRBD2
v_gene: TRBV5-4
CDR3nt: TGTGCCAGCAGCAAGGGACTAGCGGGACTGTTGGATACGCAGTATTTT
CDR3aa: CASSKGLAGLLDTQYF

abundance: few
j_gene: TRBJ1-2
d_gene: NA
v_gene: TRBV30
CDR3nt: TGTGCCTGGACCCGATTCACAGATAACTATGGCTACACCTTC
CDR3aa: CAWTRFTDNYGYTF

abundance: few
j_gene: TRBJ2-7
d_gene: TRBD2
v_gene: TRBV28
CDR3nt: TGTGCCAGCAGTCGACGACTAGCGGGCACCTACGAGCAGTACTTC
CDR3aa: CASSRRLAGTYEQYF

abundance: few
j_gene: TRBJ2-7
d_gene: TRBD1
v_gene: TRBV29-1
CDR3nt: TGCAGCGGCGGACAGGGGGTACACGAGCAGTACTTC
CDR3aa: CSGGQGVHEQYF

abundance: few
j_gene: TRBJ2-7
d_gene: TRBD2
v_gene: TRBV2
CDR3nt: TGTGCCAGCAGTGTCCCCCGGGCGGGAGGGCCGTACGAGCAGTACTTC
CDR3aa: CASSVPRAGGPYEQYF

abundance: NA
j_gene: TRBJ2-3
d_gene: TRBD2
v_gene: TRBV28
CDR3nt: TGTGCCAGCAGCGCCCCCACTAGCGGGATAGATACGCAGTATTTT
CDR3aa: CASSAPTSGIDTQYF

abundance: NA
j_gene: TRBJ2-6
d_gene: NA
v_gene: TRBV7-9
CDR3nt: TGTGCCGGAAATATAGGACGGGGCTCTGGGGCCAACGTCCTGACTTTC
CDR3aa: CAGNIGRGSGANVLTF

abundance: NA
j_gene: TRBJ2-5
d_gene: TRBD2
v_gene: TRBV7-2
CDR3nt: TGTGCCAGCGTTAGCGGGAGATCTGAGACCCAGTACTTC
CDR3aa: CASVSGRSETQYF

abundance: NA
j_gene: TRBJ2-1
d_gene: TRBD1
v_gene: TRBV7-2
CDR3nt: TGTGCCAGCAGCTGGGACAGCTACAATGAGCAGTTCTTC
CDR3aa: CASSWDSYNEQFF

abundance: NA
j_gene: TRBJ2-1
d_gene: TRBD2
v_gene: TRBV19
CDR3nt: TGTGCCAGTAGTGGACTAGCGGGAACGAATGAGCAGTTCTTC
CDR3aa: CASSGLAGTNEQFF

abundance: few
j_gene: TRBJ2-4
d_gene: NA
v_gene: TRBV9
CDR3nt: TGTGCCAGCAGCCCTGGGGGAAACAAAAACATTCAGTACTTC
CDR3aa: CASSPGGNKNIQYF

abundance: few
j_gene: TRBJ2-1
d_gene: NA
v_gene: TRBV11-2
CDR3nt: TGTGCCAGCAGCTTAGAAGGTGAGCAGTTCTTC
CDR3aa: CASSLEGEQFF

abundance: few
j_gene: TRBJ2-5
d_gene: NA
v_gene: TRBV9
CDR3nt: TGTGCCAGCAGCGTAGCTACGGGCTGGCGGGAGACCCAGTACTTC
CDR3aa: CASSVATGWRETQYF

abundance: NA
j_gene: TRBJ1-1
d_gene: NA
v_gene: TRBV19
CDR3nt: TGTGCCAGTAGTATCGGGCAGGGCACTGAAGCTTTCTTT
CDR3aa: CASSIGQGTEAFF

abundance: few
j_gene: TRBJ1-1
d_gene: NA
v_gene: TRBV27
CDR3nt: TGTGCCAGCGGCTCCCGGGGATGGAACACTGAAGCTTTCTTT
CDR3aa: CASGSRGWNTEAFF

abundance: NA
j_gene: TRBJ2-1
d_gene: TRBD2
v_gene: TRBV9
CDR3nt: TGTGCCAGCAGCGACCGGCGGGGGGCTAGTAATGAGCAGTTCTTC
CDR3aa: CASSDRRGASNEQFF

abundance: NA
j_gene: TRBJ1-4
d_gene: TRBD1
v_gene: TRBV29-1
CDR3nt: TGCAGCGTTGAAGTCCCGACGACAGGGGAGAATGAAAAACTGTTTTTT
CDR3aa: CSVEVPTTGENEKLFF

abundance: NA
j_gene: TRBJ2-7
d_gene: TRBD2
v_gene: TRBV9
CDR3nt: TGTGCCAGCAGTGATAGTAGCGGGACCGACTACGAGCAGTACTTC
CDR3aa: CASSDSSGTDYEQYF

abundance: few
j_gene: TRBJ2-1
d_gene: TRBD2
v_gene: TRBV18
CDR3nt: TGTGCCAGCTCACCGAGTCTAGCGGGAGGGTCCCGCTCCTACAATGAGCAGTTCTTC
CDR3aa: CASSPSLAGGSRSYNEQFF

abundance: NA
j_gene: TRBJ2-1
d_gene: NA
v_gene: TRBV7-9
CDR3nt: TGTGCCAGCACCCCGGACAGCTCCTACAATGAGCAGTTCTTC
CDR3aa: CASTPDSSYNEQFF

abundance: NA
j_gene: TRBJ2-7
d_gene: TRBD2
v_gene: TRBV18
CDR3nt: TGTGCCAGCTCACCACTAGCGGGAGGGTACGAGCAGTACTTC
CDR3aa: CASSPLAGGYEQYF

abundance: NA
j_gene: TRBJ2-7
d_gene: TRBD1
v_gene: TRBV5-6
CDR3nt: TGTGCCAGCAGCTTGCCGGGACAGGGGGCTTACGAGCAGTACTTC
CDR3aa: CASSLPGQGAYEQYF

abundance: few
j_gene: TRBJ2-7
d_gene: NA
v_gene: TRBV30
CDR3nt: TGTGCCTGGAGGAGAATTTACGAGCAGTACTTC
CDR3aa: CAWRRIYEQYF

abundance: few
j_gene: TRBJ2-3
d_gene: NA
v_gene: TRBV6-1
CDR3nt: TGTGCCAGCAGTGAAACTACACAGGGCTATGTGGATACGCAGTATTTT
CDR3aa: CASSETTQGYVDTQYF